This TCR beta chain was identified in a study of OX40 agonist ivuxolimab in advanced cancers. Turning to this clone: Its antigen is unidentified.

The protocol was immunoSEQ multiplex PCR, while the TCRdb copy is restricted to in-frame clones and leaves out a portion. The sample lists fewer than 90,000 clones, roughly nine tenths occurring once. Study-level findings and limits: On average, CD8+ T cells had more expanded clones than CD4+. The expanded peripheral T cells' antigen specificity was not determined. Near-lowest levels of clonal expansion characterized partial responders at 0.1-3.0 mg/kg. At 0.1 to 3.0 mg/kg, CD4+ and CD8+ blood T cells expanded clonally by week 6.

Deletions cut 0 bases from V and 1 base from J, with 7 bases between. The CDR3 spans 15 residues. In germline, CDR1 is ENHRY, CDR2 SYGVKD. The receptor comes from an adult with an advanced solid tumor such as melanoma, head and neck, liver or kidney cancer. The gene calls are TRBV10-3 and TRBJ1-3; D unclear. The material sequenced was CD4+ or CD8+ T cells sorted from blood, taken in a trial of the OX40 agonist ivuxolimab. CDR3 bases: TGTGCCATCAGTGAGTCAATGTCTTCTGGAAACACCATATATTTT. Amino acid sequence: CAISESMSSGNTIYF.